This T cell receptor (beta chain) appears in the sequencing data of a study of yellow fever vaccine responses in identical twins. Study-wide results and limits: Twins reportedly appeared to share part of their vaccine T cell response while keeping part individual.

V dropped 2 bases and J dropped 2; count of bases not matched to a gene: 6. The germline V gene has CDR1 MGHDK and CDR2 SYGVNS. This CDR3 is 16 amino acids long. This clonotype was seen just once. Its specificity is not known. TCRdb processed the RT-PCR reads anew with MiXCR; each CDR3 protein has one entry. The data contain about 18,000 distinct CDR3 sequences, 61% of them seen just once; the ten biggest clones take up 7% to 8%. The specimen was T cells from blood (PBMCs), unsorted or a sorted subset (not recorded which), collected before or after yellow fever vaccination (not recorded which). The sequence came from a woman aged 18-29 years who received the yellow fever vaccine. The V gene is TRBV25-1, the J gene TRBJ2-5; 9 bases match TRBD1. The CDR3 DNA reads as TGTGCCAGCAGTGAAGGAGGGACAGGGATTCAAGAGACCCAGTACTTC. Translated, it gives CASSEGGTGIQETQYF.